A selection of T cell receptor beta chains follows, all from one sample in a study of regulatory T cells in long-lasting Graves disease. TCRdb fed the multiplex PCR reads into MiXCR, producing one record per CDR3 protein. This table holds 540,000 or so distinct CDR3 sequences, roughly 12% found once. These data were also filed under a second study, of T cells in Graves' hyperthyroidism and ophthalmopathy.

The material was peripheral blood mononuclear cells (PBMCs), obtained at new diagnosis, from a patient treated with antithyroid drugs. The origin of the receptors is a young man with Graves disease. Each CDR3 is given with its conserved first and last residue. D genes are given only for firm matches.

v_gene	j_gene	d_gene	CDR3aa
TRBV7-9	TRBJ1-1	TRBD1	CASRSGQGHEAFF
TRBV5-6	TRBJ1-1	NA	CASNKMGGVPEAFF
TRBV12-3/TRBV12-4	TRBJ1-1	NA	CASSPEGMNTEASF
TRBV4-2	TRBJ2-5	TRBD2	CASSQDSGSRGETQYF
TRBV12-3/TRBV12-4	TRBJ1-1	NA	CASSSFPRDYKAFF
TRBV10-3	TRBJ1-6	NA	CAISHSLGTGNSPLHF
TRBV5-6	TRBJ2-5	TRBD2	CASRGLAGGPTQYF
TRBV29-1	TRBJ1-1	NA	CSVGTLMNTEAFF
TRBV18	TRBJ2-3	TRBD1	CASSSGTGAYTDTQYF
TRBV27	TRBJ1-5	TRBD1	CASSSRTGGRQPQHF
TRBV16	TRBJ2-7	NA	CASSQPTGGYEQYF
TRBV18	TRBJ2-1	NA	CASSPSQGLNNEQFF
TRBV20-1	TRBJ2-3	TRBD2	CSASGTSGESTDTQYF
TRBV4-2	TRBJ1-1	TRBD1	CASDHGTANTEAFF
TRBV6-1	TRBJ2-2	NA	CASTPGTDRLGELFF
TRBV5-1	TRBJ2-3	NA	CASSPAASEYTDTQYF
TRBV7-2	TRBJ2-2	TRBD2	CASSETSGRPGELFF
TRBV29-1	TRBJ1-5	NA	CSVGSGDSQPQHF
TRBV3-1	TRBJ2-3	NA	CASSQEFPRQYF
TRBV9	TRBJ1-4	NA	CASSPGFSSNEKLFF
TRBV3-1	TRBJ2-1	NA	CASSQDQLAYNEQFF
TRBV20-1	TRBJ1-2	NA	CSAPNRFPGYTF
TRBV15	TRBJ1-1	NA	CATSTPVGSEAFF
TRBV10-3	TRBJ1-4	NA	CAISESPRTNEKLFF
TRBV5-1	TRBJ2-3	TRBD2	CASRRGLAGTSTDTQYF
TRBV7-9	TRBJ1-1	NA	CASSPEGGGSTEAFF